These T cell receptor beta chains were read from a single sample in a study of CD8 T cells in ankylosing spondylitis. Each CDR3 protein is one row after TCRdb ran MiXCR on the 5' RACE reads. Among over 700,000 distinct CDR3 sequences listed, over 15% were seen once. Sequencing was done on a sample of blood, either unsorted or a sorted T cell fraction (not recorded which). The receptors originated from a male donor with ankylosing spondylitis. The CDR3 runs from the conserved cysteine through the conserved F or W. The D gene is left open where the match is weak. Rows give clone size only sometimes, using once, few, many, or a class for an expanded clone.

v_call	clone_size	j_call	d_call	cdr3_aa	cdr3_nt
TRBV2	NA	TRBJ2-3	NA	CATAGTDTQYF	TGTGCCACCGCCGGGACAGATACGCAGTATTTT
TRBV6-1	NA	TRBJ2-1	TRBD1	CASRVVQGVVDEQFF	TGTGCCAGCAGGGTCGTACAGGGGGTAGTCGATGAGCAGTTCTTC
TRBV7-9	NA	TRBJ2-5	NA	CASSPTGSSQETQYF	TGTGCCAGCAGCCCGACCGGCAGCTCGCAAGAGACCCAGTACTTC
TRBV15	many	TRBJ2-1	TRBD2	CATSRGSGGSDEQFF	TGTGCCACCAGCAGAGGAAGCGGGGGTTCTGATGAGCAGTTCTTC
TRBV6-1	NA	TRBJ2-5	TRBD2	CASSGLGGEKETQYF	TGTGCCAGCAGTGGACTGGGGGGGGAGAAAGAGACCCAGTACTTC
TRBV28	few	TRBJ1-4	NA	CASSYRGPSNEKLFF	TGTGCCAGCAGTTACCGGGGCCCCTCTAATGAAAAACTGTTTTTT
TRBV30	NA	TRBJ2-1	NA	CAWSVRGVEQFF	TGTGCCTGGAGTGTAAGAGGGGTTGAGCAGTTCTTC
TRBV20-1	many	TRBJ2-1	TRBD2	CSARGPGLAGVNEQFF	TGCAGTGCTAGAGGGCCGGGGCTAGCGGGGGTTAATGAGCAGTTCTTC
TRBV6-2/TRBV6-3	NA	TRBJ1-4	TRBD1	CASSSPRTGKSKKLFF	TGTGCCAGCAGTTCACCGAGGACAGGGAAGAGTAAAAAACTGTTTTTT
TRBV4-2	NA	TRBJ2-2	NA	CASSFRTAGELFF	TGTGCCAGCAGCTTCCGGACCGCCGGGGAGCTGTTTTTT
TRBV28	few	TRBJ2-2	TRBD1	CASTSDRGKAGTGELFF	TGTGCCAGCACTTCGGACAGGGGCAAGGCGGGCACCGGGGAGCTGTTTTTT
TRBV20-1	few	TRBJ2-6	TRBD1	CSAREEGAAGANVLTF	TGCAGTGCTAGAGAAGAGGGGGCGGCTGGGGCCAACGTCCTGACTTTC
TRBV12-3/TRBV12-4	NA	TRBJ2-1	TRBD2	CASSFQREGLEGEQFF	TGTGCCAGCAGCTTCCAGCGGGAGGGCCTTGAGGGTGAGCAGTTCTTC
TRBV20-1	few	TRBJ2-5	NA	CSAGGTANFLQETQYF	TGCAGTGCTGGCGGGACAGCCAACTTTCTTCAAGAGACCCAGTACTTC
TRBV7-3	NA	TRBJ2-1	TRBD1	CASSEGTGGDNEQFF	TGTGCCAGCAGCGAAGGGACAGGGGGGGACAATGAGCAGTTCTTC
TRBV7-9	few	TRBJ2-2	NA	CASSPPAAGELFF	TGTGCCAGCAGCCCCCCCGCTGCCGGGGAGCTGTTTTTT
TRBV5-1	few	TRBJ1-4	NA	CASSLLGVEKLFF	TGCGCCAGCAGCTTGTTGGGAGTGGAAAAACTGTTTTTT
TRBV28	few	TRBJ2-1	TRBD2	CASSLGLAGASSYNEQFF	TGTGCCAGCAGTTTAGGACTAGCGGGGGCGAGCTCCTACAATGAGCAGTTCTTC
TRBV5-6	few	TRBJ2-3	NA	CASSLRQAYTDTQYF	TGTGCCAGCAGCTTGCGACAGGCCTACACAGATACGCAGTATTTT
TRBV29-1	NA	TRBJ2-5	TRBD2	CSVLGLAGEEETQHF	TGCAGCGTCCTTGGACTAGCGGGAGAGGAAGAGACCCAGCACTTC
TRBV5-6	NA	TRBJ2-1	NA	CASSPPLAEFYYNEQFF	TGTGCCAGCAGCCCACCTCTCGCCGAGTTCTACTACAATGAGCAGTTCTTC
TRBV5-1	many	TRBJ2-3	NA	CASSWGAETDTQYF	TGCGCCAGCAGCTGGGGGGCGGAGACAGATACGCAGTATTTT
TRBV4-3	NA	TRBJ2-3	TRBD1	CASSRGQGDTDTQYF	TGCGCCAGCAGCCGGGGACAGGGAGACACAGATACGCAGTATTTT
TRBV15	few	TRBJ2-2	NA	CATSFEGTPRTGELFF	TGTGCCACCAGCTTCGAGGGGACCCCGCGAACCGGGGAGCTGTTTTTT
TRBV5-1	NA	TRBJ2-1	TRBD1	CASSLEGQAYNEQFF	TGCGCCAGCAGCTTGGAGGGACAGGCCTACAATGAGCAGTTCTTC
TRBV7-8	few	TRBJ1-5	NA	CASSAAGWPQHF	TGTGCCAGCAGCGCGGCCGGGTGGCCCCAGCATTTT
TRBV19	NA	TRBJ2-7	NA	CASSLRPQGEQYF	TGTGCCAGTAGTCTCCGGCCCCAGGGCGAGCAGTACTTC
TRBV12-3/TRBV12-4	many	TRBJ2-5	NA	CASSPGGGPGTQYF	TGTGCCAGCAGCCCAGGGGGGGGCCCAGGGACCCAGTACTTC
TRBV2	NA	TRBJ2-7	TRBD1	CASSEGTGWYEQYF	TGTGCCAGCAGCGAGGGGACAGGGTGGTACGAGCAGTACTTC
TRBV21-1	NA	TRBJ1-2	NA	CASPLGPLTF	TGTGCCAGCCCACTAGGTCCCCTGACCTTC
TRBV7-9	NA	TRBJ2-5	NA	CASSPDYETQYF	TGTGCCAGCAGCCCAGACTACGAGACCCAGTACTTC
TRBV11-3	many	TRBJ2-2	NA	CASSLVAGGELFF	TGTGCCAGCAGCTTAGTAGCTGGAGGGGAGCTGTTTTTT
TRBV29-1	many	TRBJ1-3	TRBD1	CSFLRGNSGNTIYF	TGCAGCTTTCTCAGGGGGAACTCTGGAAACACCATATATTTT
TRBV12-3/TRBV12-4	NA	TRBJ1-6	NA	CASSSQGPRIESPLHF	TGTGCCAGCAGTTCACAGGGTCCGAGAATAGAGTCACCCCTCCACTTT
TRBV7-2	NA	TRBJ2-7	NA	CASSLAGLYEQYF	TGTGCCAGCAGCTTAGCGGGCCTTTACGAGCAGTACTTC
TRBV11-3	NA	TRBJ2-1	NA	CASSFRNRDYNEQFF	TGTGCCAGCAGCTTTAGGAACAGGGACTACAATGAGCAGTTCTTC
TRBV4-1	NA	TRBJ1-1	TRBD1	CASSQGQGGIEAFF	TGCGCCAGCAGCCAAGGACAGGGGGGCATTGAAGCTTTCTTT
TRBV25-1	NA	TRBJ2-1	TRBD2	CASGLTSGGADEQFF	TGTGCCAGCGGCCTGACTAGCGGGGGGGCAGATGAGCAGTTCTTC
TRBV5-6	NA	TRBJ1-5	NA	CASSLWLLRGQPQHF	TGTGCCAGCAGCTTGTGGCTTCTTAGAGGGCAGCCCCAGCATTTT
TRBV10-3	few	TRBJ1-5	NA	CAISESGQPGNQPQHF	TGTGCCATCAGTGAATCAGGACAGCCGGGCAATCAGCCCCAGCATTTT
TRBV7-9	few	TRBJ2-7	NA	CASSASWTDSYEQYF	TGTGCCAGCAGTGCGAGTTGGACAGACTCCTACGAGCAGTACTTC
TRBV2	NA	TRBJ2-2	NA	CASSEGAVVGTGELFF	TGTGCCAGCAGTGAAGGGGCAGTCGTTGGCACCGGGGAGCTGTTTTTT
TRBV27	few	TRBJ2-7	TRBD2	CASSSREGPYEQYF	TGTGCCAGCAGTTCCCGGGAGGGGCCCTACGAGCAGTACTTC
TRBV6-5	NA	TRBJ1-4	NA	CASSYSVGRLNEKLFF	TGTGCCAGCAGTTACTCGGTCGGCAGACTTAATGAAAAACTGTTTTTT
TRBV12-3/TRBV12-4	NA	TRBJ1-3	NA	CASRKQGITGNTIYF	TGTGCCAGCAGGAAACAGGGTATTACTGGAAACACCATATATTTT
TRBV6-1	few	TRBJ1-1	NA	CASSAEDTTEAFF	TGTGCCAGCAGTGCTGAGGACACCACTGAAGCTTTCTTT
TRBV7-9	NA	TRBJ2-7	NA	CASAGVRHEQYF	TGTGCCAGCGCAGGAGTTCGCCACGAGCAGTACTTC
TRBV6-6	few	TRBJ1-1	NA	CASRLNINTEAFF	TGTGCCAGCAGACTTAATATTAACACTGAAGCTTTCTTT
TRBV7-2	many	TRBJ2-3	NA	CASSPGLTSTDTQYF	TGTGCCAGCAGCCCAGGACTGACTAGCACAGATACGCAGTATTTT
TRBV7-3	few	TRBJ1-6	NA	CASSLRAGAYNSPLHF	TGTGCCAGCAGCTTAAGGGCAGGTGCCTATAATTCACCCCTCCACTTT
TRBV5-1	NA	TRBJ2-2	TRBD2	CASSRGGSDTGELFF	TGCGCCAGCAGCCGGGGGGGGAGTGACACCGGGGAGCTGTTTTTT
TRBV4-3	few	TRBJ2-3	TRBD2	CASSQEPSGRAIDTQYF	TGCGCCAGCAGCCAAGAGCCTAGCGGGAGGGCCATAGATACGCAGTATTTT
TRBV6-2/TRBV6-3	NA	TRBJ1-5	NA	CASSPAVNQPQHF	TGTGCCAGCAGCCCCGCGGTGAATCAGCCCCAGCATTTT